This record concerns one T cell receptor (beta chain) sequence. Per the original methods: Estimation of nucleated cell counts was performed using reference gene primer amplification. Repertoires were generated with immunoSEQ multiplex PCR, while TCRdb's copy carries only in-frame clones and drops some. The DNA was the basis for D and trimming; V, J and clone size are from that table. Among around 140,000 clones listed, just over 85% were seen once. This entry comes from a study of blood T cell repertoires in COVID-19. The overall study: Collection of acute and convalescent COVID-19 samples took place in the United States, Italy and Spain. In each case, the material was cDNA or gDNA derived from T cells, B-cell-depleted T cells, or PBMCs.

Germline CDR1 MNHEY, CDR2 SVGAGI. V was pared by 6 bases and J by 4 bases, with 16 bases between. The CDR3 totals 15 residues. The source material was peripheral blood. The V and J genes are TRBV6-5 and TRBJ2-1, with a possible D match to TRBD2 (7 bases). This clonotype was sampled from a woman aged 55-69 years with acute or convalescent COVID-19. The CDR3 is CASRATGGPYNEQFF. The CDR3 DNA sequence: TGTGCCAGCAGGGCCACGGGGGGCCCTTACAATGAGCAGTTCTTC.